This passage covers 20 T cell receptor beta chains from one sample sequenced in a study of T cells in localized non-small cell lung cancer (dated by TCRdb to 2020 to 2021). Library creation used the immunoSEQ multiplex PCR assay. TCRdb took this table from immuneACCESS and kept in-frame rearrangements with V and J called. Such tables lack part of the clones; where checked against another copy, unresolved V genes explain under half of the gap, and the rest is unexplained. This sample has approximately 30,000 clones in its table, and roughly 90% of those were observed once. The ten biggest clones cover 4.2% of the sample. Sequencing used peripheral blood, obtained before any cancer treatment. The origin of the receptors is a woman between 40 and 69 years old with stage I lung adenocarcinoma.

V and J are TRBV6-1 and TRBJ1-5, with D hard to call. Germline V gene lookup returns CDR1 MNHNS and CDR2 SASEGT. The V end was cut by 6 bases, the J end by 0 bases, with 6 bases between. This CDR3 comprises 13 residues. The CDR3 spells CASRGNSNQPQHF. The CDR3 nucleotides are TGTGCCAGCAGGGGTAATAGCAATCAGCCCCAGCATTTT.

The rearrangement uses TRBV7-9 and TRBJ1-1, with TRBD1 as a possible D gene (5 bases). The CDR3 extends over 17 amino acids. Germline CDR1 reads SEHNR; CDR2 reads FQNEAQ (reference sequence). V lost 3 bases and J 1 base, leaving 18 bases between the germline ends. CDR3 coding DNA: TGTGCCAGCAGCTTGGGTGATTCAGGGCAATCGAACACTGAAGCTTTCTTT. Its translation is CASSLGDSGQSNTEAFF.

The chain couples TRBV9 to TRBJ1-2, with TRBD1 as a possible D gene (6 bases). Between the trimmed V and J ends, which lost 2 bases and 0 bases, there was a span of 8 bases. Germline CDR1 SGDLS, CDR2 YYNGEE. The CDR3 has 14 amino acids. The CDR3 loop reads CASSVGQSNYGYTF. DNA for the CDR3: TGTGCCAGCAGCGTCGGACAGTCTAACTATGGCTACACCTTC.

V gene TRBV9 combines with J gene TRBJ2-3; D gene unclear. The CDR3 loop spans 13 amino acids. The germline V gene has CDR1 SGDLS and CDR2 YYNGEE. Trimming pared 5 bases from V and 1 base from J, leaving 8 bases between. The CDR3 here is CASRSAGTDTQYF. CDR3 nucleotides: TGTGCCAGCAGGTCTGCTGGCACAGATACGCAGTATTTT. The full variable domain, with the rest looked up from reference TRBV9 and TRBJ2-3, is DSGVTQTPKHLITATGQRVTLRCSPRSGDLSVYWYQQSLDQGLQFLIQYYNGEERAKGNILERFSAQQFPDLHSELNLSSLELGDSALYFCASRSAGTDTQYFGPGTRLTVL.

The chain uses TRBV19 and TRBJ2-2; tentative D call: TRBD1 (6 bases). From germline, CDR1 is LNHDA and CDR2 SQIVND (reference sequence). The CDR3 has 15 amino acids. V lost 1 base and J lost 4, with 10 bases in between. CDR3 residues: CASSIGTAFTGELFF. In DNA form, the CDR3 reads TGTGCCAGTAGTATAGGGACAGCTTTCACCGGGGAGCTGTTTTTT.

Comment on this clone: At one boundary the junction diverges from the germline segment, which might be a read error. This chain links TRBV7-2 with TRBJ2-5; the match to TRBD1 covers 7 bases. In germline, CDR1 is SGHTA, CDR2 FQGNSA. This CDR3 region has 14 residues. This CDR3 reads CASSLDRELETQYF. CDR3 DNA: TGTGCCAGCAGTTTAGACAGGGAATTAGAGACCCAGTACTTC.

The chain joins TRBV2 to TRBJ2-5, with no clear D. CDR3 length: 16 residues. The germline CDR1 and CDR2 sequences are SNHLY and FYNNEI. The V and J ends lost 1 base and 2 bases respectively, with 14 bases between them. CDR3 bases: TGTGCCAGCAGTGAAGTTGATAGTGGCAGGCAAGAGACCCAGTACTTC. This translates into CASSEVDSGRQETQYF.

This chain joins TRBV2 and TRBJ2-7; tentatively, D is TRBD2 (5 bases). The CDR3 runs to 10 residues. The V gene's germline CDR1 is SNHLY and CDR2 FYNNEI. V dropped 6 bases and J dropped 12 bases, with 12 bases sitting between them. The CDR3 loop reads CASREVAWYF. For the CDR3, the DNA is TGTGCCAGCAGGGAGGTTGCTTGGTACTTC.

The chain couples TRBV27 to TRBJ2-7; 7 positions agree with TRBD1. Per germline, CDR1 MNHEY and CDR2 SMNVEV (reference sequence). Losses at the gene ends were 5 bases for V and 0 bases for J; bases not matched to a gene: 7. The CDR3 is made up of 15 amino acids. The CDR3 sequence is CASSPRQGASYEQYF. In DNA, the CDR3 is TGTGCCAGCAGTCCCCGACAGGGAGCCTCCTACGAGCAGTACTTC.

The V gene is TRBV27, the J gene TRBJ2-5, with D maybe TRBD2 (6 bases). V was cut by 2 bases and J by 6 bases, with 16 bases left in between. Per the germline V gene, CDR1 is MNHEY and CDR2 is SMNVEV (reference sequence). CDR3 length: 15 amino acids. This CDR3 is CASSLGTTGGKTQYF. In DNA, the CDR3 is TGTGCCAGCAGTTTAGGAACTACCGGGGGAAAGACCCAGTACTTC.

The gene calls are TRBV11-3 and TRBJ1-2, with TRBD1 identical over 8 bases. This CDR3 comprises 15 residues. With V trimmed by 5 bases and J by 8 bases, 13 bases remained unmatched. The germline V gene encodes CDR1 SGHNT and CDR2 YENEEA. The CDR3, as DNA: TGTGCCAGCAGCGCAACTCCTACAGGGGGTAGGGGCTACACCTTC. The encoded protein is CASSATPTGGRGYTF. The full variable domain, with the rest looked up from reference TRBV11-3 and TRBJ1-2, is EAGVVQSPRYKIIEKKQPVAFWCNPISGHNTLYWYLQNLGQGPELLIRYENEEAVDDSQLPKDRFSAERLKGVDSTLKIQPAELGDSAVYLCASSATPTGGRGYTFGSGTRLTVV.

The gene calls are TRBV5-5 and TRBJ2-3; 8 positions agree with TRBD2. Germline CDR1 is SGHKS and CDR2 is YYEKEE (reference sequence). The CDR3 extends over 14 amino acids. The V and J ends lost 4 bases and 2 bases, in that order; junction bases with no gene match: 3. The CDR3 reads CASSLGGATDTQYF. As DNA, the CDR3 is TGTGCCAGCAGCCTCGGGGGGGCCACAGATACGCAGTATTTT.

The rearrangement uses TRBV4-3 and TRBJ1-5; D may be TRBD1 (5 bases). This CDR3 is 16 amino acids long. CDR1 is LGHNA and CDR2 is YSLEER in the germline V gene. Trimming pared 1 base from V and 3 bases from J, leaving 13 bases between. CDR3 nucleotides: TGCGCCAGCAGCCAAGGCGGCAGGGCGGACAATCAGCCCCAGCATTTT. Translated, it gives CASSQGGRADNQPQHF.

The chain carries TRBV2 and TRBJ1-4; unclear D gene. From germline, CDR1 is SNHLY and CDR2 FYNNEI. Deletions cut 4 bases from V and 0 bases from J, with 12 bases between. This CDR3 spans 16 amino acids. The CDR3 nucleotides read TGTGCCAGCAGTGCGGCCAGCCTTACAACTAATGAAAAACTGTTTTTT. Translation: CASSAASLTTNEKLFF.

This rearrangement joins TRBV9 to TRBJ2-2, with D maybe TRBD2 (6 bases). The CDR3 consists of 15 residues. V shed 0 bases and J shed 5 bases, with 11 bases lying between them. Germline-derived CDR1 and CDR2 are SGDLS and YYNGEE. The CDR3 loop is CASSVGGAGTGELFF. Written as DNA, the CDR3 is TGTGCCAGCAGCGTAGGCGGGGCGGGGACCGGGGAGCTGTTTTTT.

V is TRBV30 and J is TRBJ2-1; D ambiguous. This CDR3 spans 13 amino acids. The ends were cut back, 0 bases at V and 6 bases at J, with 9 bases in the middle. Germline V CDR1 and CDR2: GTSNPN, SVGIG (reference sequence). This chain's CDR3 is CAWSVPGSNEQFF. The CDR3, as DNA: TGTGCCTGGAGTGTACCTGGTAGCAATGAGCAGTTCTTC.

J is TRBJ2-3 and V is TRBV4-3; TRBD2 is a possible D gene (5 bases). V was shortened by 1 base and J by 2 bases, with 13 bases between the two germline ends. In germline, CDR1 is LGHNA, CDR2 YSLEER. This CDR3 has 16 amino acids. This CDR3 reads CASSQGLSGITDTQYF. In nucleotides, the CDR3 is TGCGCCAGCAGCCAAGGGTTAAGCGGAATCACAGATACGCAGTATTTT.

This clone showed up just a few times. The chain recombines TRBV30 with TRBJ1-1; D not certain. Germline CDR1 is GTSNPN and CDR2 is SVGIG (reference sequence). Trimming took 0 bases from V and 2 from J, leaving 13 bases between them. The CDR3 extends over 15 amino acids. In DNA, the CDR3 is TGTGCCTGGAGTGTAGCGAGGGAGCTAAACACTGAAGCTTTCTTT. Translated: CAWSVARELNTEAFF.

The chain is built from TRBV7-3 and TRBJ2-2, with 7 bases identical to TRBD2. The CDR3 has 16 amino acids. Germline V gives CDR1 SGHTA, CDR2 FQGTGA. J was trimmed by 0 bases and V by 3 bases; bases with no gene match: 4. The CDR3 loop is CASSFQAGTNTGELFF. Written as DNA, the CDR3 is TGTGCCAGCAGCTTTCAAGCGGGGACGAACACCGGGGAGCTGTTTTTT.

The chain recombines TRBV5-6 with TRBJ2-4; D is tentatively TRBD1 or TRBD2 (5 bases each). V lost 4 bases to trimming and J lost 0 bases, with 14 bases between them. CDR1 and CDR2 from the germline V gene are SGHDT and YYEEEE. There are 16 residues in the CDR3. In DNA, the CDR3 is TGTGCCAGCAGCGGGATTGGGGGATCAGCCAAAAACATTCAGTACTTC. Translated, it gives CASSGIGGSAKNIQYF.